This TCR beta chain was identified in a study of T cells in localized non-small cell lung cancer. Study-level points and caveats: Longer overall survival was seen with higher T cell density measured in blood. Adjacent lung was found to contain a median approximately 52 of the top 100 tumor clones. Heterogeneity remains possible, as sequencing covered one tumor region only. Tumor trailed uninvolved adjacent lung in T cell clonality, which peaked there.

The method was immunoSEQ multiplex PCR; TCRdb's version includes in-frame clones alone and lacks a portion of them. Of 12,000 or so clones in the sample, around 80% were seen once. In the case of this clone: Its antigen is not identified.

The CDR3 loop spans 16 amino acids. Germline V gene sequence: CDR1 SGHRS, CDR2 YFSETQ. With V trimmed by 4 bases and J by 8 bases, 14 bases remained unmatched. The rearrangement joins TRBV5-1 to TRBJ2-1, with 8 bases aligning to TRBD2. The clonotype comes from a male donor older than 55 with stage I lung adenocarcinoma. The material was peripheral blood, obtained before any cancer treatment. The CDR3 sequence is CASSHLGLARPHEQFF. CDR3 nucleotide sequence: TGCGCCAGCAGCCACTTAGGACTAGCTCGTCCCCATGAGCAGTTCTTC. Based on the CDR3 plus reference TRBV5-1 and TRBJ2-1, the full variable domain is KAGVTQTPRYLIKTRGQQVTLSCSPISGHRSVSWYQQTPGQGLQFLFEYFSETQRNKGNFPGRFSGRQFSNSRSEMNVSTLELGDSALYLCASSHLGLARPHEQFFGPGTRLTVL.